This T cell receptor beta chain appears in the sequencing data of a study of blood T cells in healthy people across ages. A second PCR, run for roughly 7 to 12 cycles, used a sample-barcoded 5' primer plus a J-beta primer mix. From the 5' RACE reads, TCRdb called clonotypes with MiXCR, one entry per CDR3 protein. Of 1.5 million to 2 million distinct CDR3 sequences listed, about 49% are singletons. Each individual donor underwent a draw of roughly 10 milliliters of peripheral blood. In its sample, this clonotype was seen a few times. Its matching antigen is unknown. General study points: Age showed a roughly linear inverse relationship with TCR beta diversity per million T cells. Greater diversity and more naive CD4+ cells were seen in long-lived donors than in aged donors.

V shed 4 bases and J 2 bases; nucleotides not matched to a gene: 8. This CDR3 region has 16 residues. Per germline, CDR1 SGHTA and CDR2 FQGNSA. Sample: blood. The rearrangement uses TRBV7-2 and TRBJ2-4, with TRBD1 matching over 7 bases. The receptor was derived from a woman aged 40 to 50 in good health. DNA of the CDR3: TGTGCCAGCAGCTCACGACAGGGCGGAACCAAAAACATTCAGTACTTC. Encoded protein: CASSSRQGGTKNIQYF.